This is a list of T cell receptor beta chains from one sample in a study of blood T cell repertoires in COVID-19. TCRdb's copy holds only in-frame clones and misses some; the assay was immunoSEQ multiplex PCR. There are approximately 49,000 clones in the sample; around nine tenths occur only once, and more than 3.5% lies in the top ten. Sequenced material: peripheral blood. The receptors derive from a man aged 50 to 60 with acute or convalescent COVID-19. Each CDR3 is given with its conserved first and last residue. The order of the fields is clone size, J gene, CDR3 length, V gene, CDR3 protein. Where a row states a size, it is once, few, many or the class of an expanded clone; other rows omit it.

NA | TRBJ2-1 | 11 | TRBV5-4 | CASEDYNEQFF
NA | TRBJ2-4 | 15 | TRBV7-3 | CASSLDGQGANIQYF
NA | TRBJ1-3 | 15 | TRBV7-2 | CASSPWTGAGNTIYF
NA | TRBJ2-1 | 14 | TRBV11-3 | CASSLGQSSGEQFF
few | TRBJ2-7 | 17 | TRBV7-8 | CASSLSLATGIVYEQYF
NA | TRBJ2-3 | 17 | TRBV27 | CASSPRTSPVVFGTQYF
NA | TRBJ2-1 | 13 | TRBV9 | CASSVDRYNEQFF
NA | TRBJ2-7 | 12 | TRBV6-5 | CASSTGSYEQYF
NA | TRBJ1-1 | 13 | TRBV29-1 | CSVEEGRISEAFF
NA | TRBJ2-5 | 14 | TRBV19 | CASSTWDSQETQYF
NA | TRBJ1-5 | 15 | TRBV4-1 | CASTSSGGSNQPQHF
NA | TRBJ1-2 | 13 | TRBV4-1 | CASSQQINYGYTF
NA | TRBJ2-7 | 14 | TRBV19 | CASSRTGVSDEQYF
NA | TRBJ2-6 | 15 | TRBV5-1 | CASSVTSSGANVLTF
NA | TRBJ2-1 | 15 | TRBV27 | CASSPWDIAYNEQFF
NA | TRBJ2-2 | 15 | TRBV19 | CASKGQVANTGELFF
NA | TRBJ1-1 | 13 | TRBV6-5 | CASSQVKNTEAFF
NA | TRBJ1-1 | 14 | TRBV3-1/TRBV3-2 | CASSQVSSGEGAFF
NA | TRBJ1-4 | 13 | TRBV3-1/TRBV3-2 | CASSQVRYGKLFF
few | TRBJ1-1 | 13 | TRBV6-6 | CASSGQVNTEAFF
NA | TRBJ1-2 | 14 | TRBV2 | CASSEAKTGHGYTF
NA | TRBJ2-1 | 17 | TRBV7-9 | CASSGTGTSGSLGEQFF
few | TRBJ2-7 | 13 | TRBV5-4 | CASSLDRDYEQYF
NA | TRBJ2-5 | 14 | TRBV11-2 | CASSPGGGAETQYF
NA | TRBJ2-3 | 14 | TRBV7-3 | CASSSSSGTDTQYF
NA | TRBJ1-1 | 15 | TRBV28 | CASSLGARGRTEAFF
few | TRBJ2-2 | 14 | TRBV2 | CARTWGGNTGELFF